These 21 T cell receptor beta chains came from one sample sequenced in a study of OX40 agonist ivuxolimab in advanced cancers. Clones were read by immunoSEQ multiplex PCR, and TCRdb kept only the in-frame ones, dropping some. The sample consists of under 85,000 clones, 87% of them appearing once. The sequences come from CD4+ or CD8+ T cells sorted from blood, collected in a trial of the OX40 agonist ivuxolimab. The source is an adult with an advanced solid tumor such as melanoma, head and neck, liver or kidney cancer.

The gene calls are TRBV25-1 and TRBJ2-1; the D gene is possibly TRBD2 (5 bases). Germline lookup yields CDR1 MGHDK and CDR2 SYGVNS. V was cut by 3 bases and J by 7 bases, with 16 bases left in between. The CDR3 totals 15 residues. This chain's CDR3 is CASSESGSWLNEQFF. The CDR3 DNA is TGTGCCAGCAGTGAGTCGGGGAGCTGGTTAAATGAGCAGTTCTTC.

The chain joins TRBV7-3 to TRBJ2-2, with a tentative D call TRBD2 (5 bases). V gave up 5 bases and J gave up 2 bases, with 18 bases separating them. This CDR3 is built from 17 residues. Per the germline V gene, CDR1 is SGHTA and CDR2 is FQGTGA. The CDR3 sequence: CASSPMRVLRNTGELFF. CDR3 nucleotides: TGTGCCAGCAGCCCCATGAGGGTGTTGAGAAACACCGGGGAGCTGTTTTTT.

The CDR3 is CAGKSGGLGGGRAMDEQFF. CDR3 nucleotides: TGTGCCGGCAAATCCGGGGGCCTAGGGGGCGGGAGGGCCATGGATGAGCAGTTCTTC. This chain uses TRBV28 with TRBJ2-1; 9 bases line up with TRBD2. V was clipped by 11 bases and J by 8 bases; unmatched bases: 28. This CDR3 spans 19 amino acids. Germline V lookup: CDR1 MDHEN, CDR2 SYDVKM. The entire variable domain, with the rest obtained from reference TRBV28 and TRBJ2-1, is as follows: DVKVTQSSRYLVKRTGEKVFLECVQDMDHENMFWYRQDPGLGLRLIYFSYDVKMKEKGDIPEGYSVSREKKERFSLILESASTNQTSMYLCAGKSGGLGGGRAMDEQFFGPGTRLTVL.

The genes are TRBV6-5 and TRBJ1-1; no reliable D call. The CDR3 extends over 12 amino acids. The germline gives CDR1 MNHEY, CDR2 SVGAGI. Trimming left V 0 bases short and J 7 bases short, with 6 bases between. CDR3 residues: CASSYSPGEAFF. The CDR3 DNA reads TGTGCCAGCAGTTACTCTCCGGGTGAAGCTTTCTTT.

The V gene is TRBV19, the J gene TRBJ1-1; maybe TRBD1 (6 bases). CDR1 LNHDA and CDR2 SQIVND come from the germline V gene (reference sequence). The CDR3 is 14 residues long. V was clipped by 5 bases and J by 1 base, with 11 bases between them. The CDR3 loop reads CASSSGTPNTEAFF. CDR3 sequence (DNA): TGTGCCAGTAGTTCCGGGACACCGAACACTGAAGCTTTCTTT.

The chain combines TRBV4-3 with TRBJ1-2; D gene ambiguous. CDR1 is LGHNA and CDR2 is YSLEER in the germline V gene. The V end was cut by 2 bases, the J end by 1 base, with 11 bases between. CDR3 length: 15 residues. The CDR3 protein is CASSQSAGINYGYTF. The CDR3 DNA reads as TGCGCCAGCAGCCAATCGGCGGGGATTAACTATGGCTACACCTTC.

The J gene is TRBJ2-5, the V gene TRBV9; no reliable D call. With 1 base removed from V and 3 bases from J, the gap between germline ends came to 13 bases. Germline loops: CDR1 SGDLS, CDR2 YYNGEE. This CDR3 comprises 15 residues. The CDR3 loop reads CASSVLPGSEETQYF. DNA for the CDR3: TGTGCCAGCAGCGTACTGCCCGGGTCAGAAGAGACCCAGTACTTC.

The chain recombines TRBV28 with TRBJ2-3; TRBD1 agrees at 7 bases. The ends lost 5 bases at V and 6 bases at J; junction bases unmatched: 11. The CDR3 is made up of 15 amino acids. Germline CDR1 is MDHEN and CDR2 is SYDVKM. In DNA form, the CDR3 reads TGTGCCAGCAGTCCACCGGACAGGCACAGTGATACGCAGTATTTT. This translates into CASSPPDRHSDTQYF. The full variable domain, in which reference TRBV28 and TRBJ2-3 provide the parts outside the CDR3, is DVKVTQSSRYLVKRTGEKVFLECVQDMDHENMFWYRQDPGLGLRLIYFSYDVKMKEKGDIPEGYSVSREKKERFSLILESASTNQTSMYLCASSPPDRHSDTQYFGPGTRLTVL.

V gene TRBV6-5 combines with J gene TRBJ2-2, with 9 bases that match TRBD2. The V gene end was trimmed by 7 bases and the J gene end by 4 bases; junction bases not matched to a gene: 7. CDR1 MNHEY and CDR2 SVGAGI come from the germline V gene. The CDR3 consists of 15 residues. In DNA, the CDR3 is TGTGCCAGCAACTACGCGGGAGGGAGCACCGGGGAGCTGTTTTTT. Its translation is CASNYAGGSTGELFF.

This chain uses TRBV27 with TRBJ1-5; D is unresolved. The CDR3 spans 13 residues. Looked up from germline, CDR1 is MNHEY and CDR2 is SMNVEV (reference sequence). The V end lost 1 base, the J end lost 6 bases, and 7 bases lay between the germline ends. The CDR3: CASSLFSTQPQHF. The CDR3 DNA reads TGTGCCAGCAGTTTATTTTCGACTCAGCCCCAGCATTTT.

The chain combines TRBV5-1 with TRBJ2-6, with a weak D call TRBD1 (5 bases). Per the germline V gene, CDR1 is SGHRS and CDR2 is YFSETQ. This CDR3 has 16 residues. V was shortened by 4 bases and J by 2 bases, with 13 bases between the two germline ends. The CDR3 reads CASSLTVPAGANVLTF. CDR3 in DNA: TGCGCCAGCAGCCTGACAGTACCAGCTGGGGCCAACGTCCTGACTTTC.

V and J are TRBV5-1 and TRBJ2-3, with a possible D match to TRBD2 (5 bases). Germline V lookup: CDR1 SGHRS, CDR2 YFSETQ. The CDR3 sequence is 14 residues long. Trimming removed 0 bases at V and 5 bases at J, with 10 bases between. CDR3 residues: CASSLGELGDTQYF. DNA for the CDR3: TGCGCCAGCAGCTTGGGGGAGTTAGGAGATACGCAGTATTTT.

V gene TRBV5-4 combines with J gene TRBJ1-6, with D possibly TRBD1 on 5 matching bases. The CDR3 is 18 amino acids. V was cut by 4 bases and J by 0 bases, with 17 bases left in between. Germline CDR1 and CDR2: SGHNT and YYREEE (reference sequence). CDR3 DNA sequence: TGTGCCAGCAGCCCCGGGCGTGGGGGGAGCTCCTATAATTCACCCCTCCACTTT. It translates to CASSPGRGGSSYNSPLHF.

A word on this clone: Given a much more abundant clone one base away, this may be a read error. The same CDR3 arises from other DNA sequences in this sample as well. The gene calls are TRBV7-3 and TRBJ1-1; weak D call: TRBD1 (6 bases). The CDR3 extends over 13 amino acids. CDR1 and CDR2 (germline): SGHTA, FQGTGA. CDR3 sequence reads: CASSPGDRTEAFF. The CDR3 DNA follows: TGTGCCAGCAGCCCAGGGGATCGGACTGAAGCCTTCTTT.

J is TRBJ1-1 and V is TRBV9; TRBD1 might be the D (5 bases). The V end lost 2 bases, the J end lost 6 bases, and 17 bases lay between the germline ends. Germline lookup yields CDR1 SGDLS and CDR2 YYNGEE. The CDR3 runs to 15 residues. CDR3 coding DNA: TGTGCCAGCAGCGTGGGAGGACGGGGGGTCGCTGAAGCTTTCTTT. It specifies CASSVGGRGVAEAFF.

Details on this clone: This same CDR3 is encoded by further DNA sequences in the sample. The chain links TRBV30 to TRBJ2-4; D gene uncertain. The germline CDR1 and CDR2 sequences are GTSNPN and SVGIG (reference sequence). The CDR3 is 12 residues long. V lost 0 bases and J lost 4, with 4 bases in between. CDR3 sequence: CAWSVSKNIQYF. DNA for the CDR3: TGTGCCTGGAGTGTATCGAAAAACATTCAGTACTTC.

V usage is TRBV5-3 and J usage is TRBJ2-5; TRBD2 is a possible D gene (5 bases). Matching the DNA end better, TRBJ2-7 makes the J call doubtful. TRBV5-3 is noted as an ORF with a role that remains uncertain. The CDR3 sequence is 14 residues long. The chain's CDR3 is CARSLVRVSYEQYF. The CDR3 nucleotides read TGTGCCAGAAGCTTAGTGAGGGTTTCCTACGAGCAGTACTTC.

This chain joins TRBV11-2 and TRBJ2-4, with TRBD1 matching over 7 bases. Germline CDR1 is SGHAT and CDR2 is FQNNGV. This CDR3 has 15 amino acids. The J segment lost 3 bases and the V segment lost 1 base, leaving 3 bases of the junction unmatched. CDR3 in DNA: TGTGCCAGCAGCTTAGGGACAGGCGTCAAAAACATTCAGTACTTC. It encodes CASSLGTGVKNIQYF.

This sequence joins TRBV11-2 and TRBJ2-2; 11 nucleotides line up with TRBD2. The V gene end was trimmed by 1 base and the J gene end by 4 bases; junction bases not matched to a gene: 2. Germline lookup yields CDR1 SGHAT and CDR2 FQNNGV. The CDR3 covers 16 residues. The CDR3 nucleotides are TGTGCCAGCAGCTTAGGGGGACTAGCGGCCACCGGGGAGCTGTTTTTT. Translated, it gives CASSLGGLAATGELFF.

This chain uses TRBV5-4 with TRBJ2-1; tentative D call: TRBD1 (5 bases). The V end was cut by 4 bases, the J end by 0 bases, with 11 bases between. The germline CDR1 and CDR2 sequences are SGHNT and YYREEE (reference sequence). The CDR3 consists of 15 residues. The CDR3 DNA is TGTGCCAGCAGCCCTGACAGAAGCTCCTACAATGAGCAGTTCTTC. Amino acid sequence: CASSPDRSSYNEQFF.

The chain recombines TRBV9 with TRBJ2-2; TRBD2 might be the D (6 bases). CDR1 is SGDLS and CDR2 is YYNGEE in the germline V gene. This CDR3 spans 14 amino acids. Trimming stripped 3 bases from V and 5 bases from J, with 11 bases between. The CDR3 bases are TGTGCCAGCAGCGCGGGACTGTCTACCGGGGAGCTGTTTTTT. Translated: CASSAGLSTGELFF.